Below, one T cell receptor beta chain is given with its context. The data are from a study of T cell responses to AZD1222 COVID-19 vaccine. Germline V gives CDR1 SGHTA, CDR2 FQGNSA. This CDR3 spans 15 amino acids. V lost 0 bases and J 1 base, leaving 7 bases between the germline ends. Some clones are missing from TCRdb's copy, which holds only in-frame ones; the method was immunoSEQ multiplex PCR. The data show 240,000 or so clones, 80% to 95% seen once. The sample was peripheral blood, taken on day 0 of AZD1222 vaccination. The clonotype comes from an adult in good health. V and J are TRBV7-2 and TRBJ1-3; D ambiguous. Written as DNA, the CDR3 is TGTGCCAGCAGCTTAGCGGGGAAATCTGGAAACACCATATATTTT. This translates into CASSLAGKSGNTIYF. The whole variable domain, filled in from reference TRBV7-2 and TRBJ1-3, reads GAGVSQSPSNKVTEKGKDVELRCDPISGHTALYWYRQSLGQGLEFLIYFQGNSAPDKSGLPSDRFSAERTGGSVSTLTIQRTQQEDSAVYLCASSLAGKSGNTIYFGEGSWLTVV.